The source of this TCR beta chain is a study of blood T cell repertoires in COVID-19. Libraries were prepared by immunoSEQ multiplex PCR; TCRdb keeps only in-frame clonotypes and omits some of them. Of roughly 250,000 clones in the sample, 80% to 95% were seen once. The germline V gene encodes CDR1 MGHRA and CDR2 YSYEKL. V dropped 0 bases and J dropped 6; count of bases not matched to a gene: 9. The CDR3 extends over 19 amino acids. The V gene is TRBV4-1, the J gene TRBJ2-1; TRBD2 matches at 15 bases. Sequenced: PBMCs or T cells enriched from blood (not recorded which). The receptor's source is a woman aged 18-30 years who had recovered from COVID-19. The CDR3 coding sequence is TGCGCCAGCAGCCAAGATCGGGGGACTAGCGGGAGGACCTTCAATGAGCAGTTCTTC. As protein: CASSQDRGTSGRTFNEQFF.